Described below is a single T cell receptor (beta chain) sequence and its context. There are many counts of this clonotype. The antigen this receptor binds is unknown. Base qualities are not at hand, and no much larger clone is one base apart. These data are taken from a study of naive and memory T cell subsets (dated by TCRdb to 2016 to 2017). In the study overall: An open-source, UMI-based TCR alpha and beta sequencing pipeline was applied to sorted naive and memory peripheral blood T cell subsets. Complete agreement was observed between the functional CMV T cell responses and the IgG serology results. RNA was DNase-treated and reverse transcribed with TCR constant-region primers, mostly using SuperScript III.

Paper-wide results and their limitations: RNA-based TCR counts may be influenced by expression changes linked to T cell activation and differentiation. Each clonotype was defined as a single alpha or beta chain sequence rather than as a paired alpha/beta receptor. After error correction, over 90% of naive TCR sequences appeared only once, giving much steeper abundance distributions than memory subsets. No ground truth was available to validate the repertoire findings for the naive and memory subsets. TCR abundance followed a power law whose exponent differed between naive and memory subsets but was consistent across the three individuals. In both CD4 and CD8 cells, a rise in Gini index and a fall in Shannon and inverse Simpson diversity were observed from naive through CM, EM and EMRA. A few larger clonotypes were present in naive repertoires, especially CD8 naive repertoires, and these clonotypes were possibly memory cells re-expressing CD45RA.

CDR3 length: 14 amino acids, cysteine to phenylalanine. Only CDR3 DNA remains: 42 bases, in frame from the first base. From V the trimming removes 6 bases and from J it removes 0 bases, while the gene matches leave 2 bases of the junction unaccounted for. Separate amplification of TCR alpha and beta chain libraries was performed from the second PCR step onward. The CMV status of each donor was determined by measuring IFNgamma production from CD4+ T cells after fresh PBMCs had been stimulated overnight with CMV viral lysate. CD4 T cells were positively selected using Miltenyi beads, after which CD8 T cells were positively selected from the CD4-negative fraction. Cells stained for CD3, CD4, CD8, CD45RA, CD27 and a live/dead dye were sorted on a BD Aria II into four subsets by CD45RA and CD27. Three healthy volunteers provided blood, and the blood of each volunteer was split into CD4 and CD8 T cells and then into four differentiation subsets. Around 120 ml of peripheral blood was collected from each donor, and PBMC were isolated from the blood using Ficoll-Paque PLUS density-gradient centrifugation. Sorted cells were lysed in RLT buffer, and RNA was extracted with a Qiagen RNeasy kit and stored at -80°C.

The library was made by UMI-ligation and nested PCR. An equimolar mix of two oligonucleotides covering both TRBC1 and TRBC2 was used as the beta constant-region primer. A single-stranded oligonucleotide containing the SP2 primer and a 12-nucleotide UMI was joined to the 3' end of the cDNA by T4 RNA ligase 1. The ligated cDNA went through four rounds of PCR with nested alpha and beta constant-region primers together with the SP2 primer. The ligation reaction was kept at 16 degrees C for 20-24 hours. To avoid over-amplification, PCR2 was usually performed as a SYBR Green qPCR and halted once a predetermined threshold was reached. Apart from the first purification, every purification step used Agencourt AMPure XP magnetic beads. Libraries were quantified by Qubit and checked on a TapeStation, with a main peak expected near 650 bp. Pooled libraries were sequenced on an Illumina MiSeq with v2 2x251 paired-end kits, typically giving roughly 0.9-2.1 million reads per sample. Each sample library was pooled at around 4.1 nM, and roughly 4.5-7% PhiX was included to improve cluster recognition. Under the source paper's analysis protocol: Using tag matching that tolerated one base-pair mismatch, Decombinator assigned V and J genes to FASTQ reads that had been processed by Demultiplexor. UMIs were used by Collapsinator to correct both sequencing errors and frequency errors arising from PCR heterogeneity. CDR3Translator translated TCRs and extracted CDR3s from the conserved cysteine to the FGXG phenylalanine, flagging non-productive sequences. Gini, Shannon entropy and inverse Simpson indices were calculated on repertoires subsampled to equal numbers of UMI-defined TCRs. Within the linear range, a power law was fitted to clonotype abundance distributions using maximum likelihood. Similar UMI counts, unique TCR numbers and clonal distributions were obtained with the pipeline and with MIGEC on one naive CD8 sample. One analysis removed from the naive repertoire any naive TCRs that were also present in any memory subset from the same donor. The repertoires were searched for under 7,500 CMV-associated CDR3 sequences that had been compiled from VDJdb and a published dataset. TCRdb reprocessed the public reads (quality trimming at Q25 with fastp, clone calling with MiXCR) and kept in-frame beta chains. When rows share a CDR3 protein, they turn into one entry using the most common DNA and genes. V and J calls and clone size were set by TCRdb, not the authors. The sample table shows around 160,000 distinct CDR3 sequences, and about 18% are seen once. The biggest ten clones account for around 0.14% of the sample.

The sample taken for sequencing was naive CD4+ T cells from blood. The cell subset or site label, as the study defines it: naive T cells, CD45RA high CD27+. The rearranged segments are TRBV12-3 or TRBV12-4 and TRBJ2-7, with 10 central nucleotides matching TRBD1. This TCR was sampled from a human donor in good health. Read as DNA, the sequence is TGTGCCAGCAGCCGGACAGGGGGCTCCTACGAGCAGTACTTC. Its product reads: CASSRTGGSYEQYF.